This TCR beta chain was sequenced during a study of beta chain features in type 1 diabetes. The authors took one heparinised blood draw, averaging about 116 mL, from each donor. Sequencing targeted expressed TCRB transcripts, as all isolated RNA had been reverse transcribed. The protocol was immunoSEQ multiplex PCR, while the TCRdb copy is restricted to in-frame clones and leaves out a portion. The table lists a few hundred thousand clones, around a quarter of them singletons, with 3.5% to 4% in the top ten. V shed 6 bases and J shed 4 bases, with 10 bases lying between them. The CDR3 extends over 12 amino acids. Germline V lookup: CDR1 LGHNA, CDR2 YNFKEQ. This clone was seen a few times. Its antigen is unknown. Study conclusions and caveats: When VDJ junctions were examined, type 1 diabetes patients showed fewer insertions and more deletions. Within patients, naive, central memory and Treg TCRB repertoires seemed more similar than within healthy donors.

What was sequenced was central memory CD4+ T cells from blood. The rearrangement uses TRBV4-2 and TRBJ2-7; D perhaps matches TRBD1 (5 bases). This sequence was found in a man in his thirties or forties in good health. CDR3 in DNA: TGTGCCAGCAGAGGAACAGGTTACGAGCAGTACTTC. As protein: CASRGTGYEQYF.